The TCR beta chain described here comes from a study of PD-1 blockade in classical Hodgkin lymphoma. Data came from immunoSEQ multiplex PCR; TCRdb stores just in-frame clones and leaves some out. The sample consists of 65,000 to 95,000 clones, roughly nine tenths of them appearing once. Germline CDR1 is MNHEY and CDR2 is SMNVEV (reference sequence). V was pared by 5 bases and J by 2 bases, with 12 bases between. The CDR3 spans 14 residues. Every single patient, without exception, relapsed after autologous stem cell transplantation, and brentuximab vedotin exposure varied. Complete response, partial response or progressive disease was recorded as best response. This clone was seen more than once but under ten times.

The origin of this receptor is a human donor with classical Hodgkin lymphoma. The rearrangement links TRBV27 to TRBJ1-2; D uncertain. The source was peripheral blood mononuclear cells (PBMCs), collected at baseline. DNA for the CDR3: TGTGCCAGCAGTGACCTCCGACGGAACTATGGCTACACCTTC. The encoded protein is CASSDLRRNYGYTF.